The next 26 T cell receptor beta chains were all read from a single sample in a study of cytomegalovirus exposure and HLA in healthy donors. PCR was performed using 60 Vbeta and 13 Jbeta primers. Assay: immunoSEQ multiplex PCR; the TCRdb copy retains only in-frame clones and omits some. The data show around 200,000 clones, around 80% seen once. The sample was PBMCs. The receptors were gathered from a girl aged 2 to 9 in good health and CMV-seropositive.

The rearrangement joins TRBV5-1 to TRBJ1-1, with TRBD1 matching 7 bases. J lost 7 bases, V lost 3 bases, and 9 bases had no gene match. Germline V gene lookup returns CDR1 SGHRS and CDR2 YFSETQ. The CDR3 is 14 residues long. The CDR3 here is CASSSTGVSGEAFF. In DNA form, the CDR3 reads TGCGCCAGCAGCTCAACAGGGGTATCTGGTGAAGCTTTCTTT. Based on the CDR3 plus reference TRBV5-1 and TRBJ1-1, the full variable domain is KAGVTQTPRYLIKTRGQQVTLSCSPISGHRSVSWYQQTPGQGLQFLFEYFSETQRNKGNFPGRFSGRQFSNSRSEMNVSTLELGDSALYLCASSSTGVSGEAFFGQGTRLTVV.

Only one count was recorded for this clone. The rearrangement uses TRBV19 and TRBJ2-3, with 8 nucleotides matching TRBD2. The germline CDR1 and CDR2 sequences are LNHDA and SQIVND (reference sequence). Trimming took 4 bases from V and 3 from J; bases not matched to a gene: 9. The CDR3 has 16 amino acids. CDR3 sequence (DNA): TGTGCCAGTAGTAGATCGGGACTAGGGGGGACAGATACGCAGTATTTT. Its protein product is CASSRSGLGGTDTQYF. Complete variable domain (other parts from reference TRBV19 and TRBJ2-3): DGGITQSPKYLFRKEGQNVTLSCEQNLNHDAMYWYRQDPGQGLRLIYYSQIVNDFQKGDIAEGYSVSREKKESFPLTVTSAQKNPTAFYLCASSRSGLGGTDTQYFGPGTRLTVL.

This clone was counted only a few times. The chain employs TRBV5-1 and TRBJ2-6; 9 bases match TRBD1. The CDR3 is made up of 16 amino acids. Trimming at V came to 4 bases and at J to 1 base, leaving 3 bases not matched to a gene. Germline V gene data show CDR1 as SGHRS and CDR2 as YFSETQ. This chain's CDR3 is CASSMTGGSGANVLTF. The DNA for the CDR3 is TGCGCCAGCAGCATGACAGGGGGTTCTGGGGCCAACGTCCTGACTTTC.

This sequence joins TRBV9 and TRBJ1-4, with 7 positions matching TRBD1. CDR1 and CDR2 (germline): SGDLS, YYNGEE. V shed 0 bases and J 7 bases; nucleotides not matched to a gene: 6. The CDR3 sequence is 15 residues long. The CDR3 nucleotides are TGTGCCAGCAGCGTAGCTCCGGGACAGAGTGAAAAACTGTTTTTT. Its protein is CASSVAPGQSEKLFF.

This clone occurred once. The chain couples TRBV7-2 to TRBJ1-1; 7 bases are shared with TRBD1. This CDR3 is built from 17 residues. V lost 2 bases to trimming and J lost 3 bases; unmatched junction nucleotides: 12. Germline CDR1 and CDR2: SGHTA and FQGNSA. The CDR3 DNA follows: TGTGCCAGCAGCTTATTCCCCCCGGGACAGCGAGACACTGAAGCTTTCTTT. As protein: CASSLFPPGQRDTEAFF.

This clone was observed once. The rearrangement links TRBV27 to TRBJ1-2; 10 bases line up with TRBD1. CDR1 is MNHEY, CDR2 SMNVEV, per germline (reference sequence). The CDR3 is 13 amino acids. Trimming cost V 5 bases and J 6 bases; bases outside gene matches: 3. The CDR3 DNA reads TGTGCCAGCAGTCACGGGACAGGGGATGGCTACACCTTC. Its translation is CASSHGTGDGYTF.

This clone was found a few times. The chain joins TRBV7-3 to TRBJ1-1; 7 bases align to TRBD1. This CDR3 has 13 residues. Germline V CDR1 and CDR2: SGHTA, FQGTGA. J lost 5 bases, V lost 5 bases, and 5 bases had no gene match. The CDR3 sequence is CASSPTGTTEAFF. In nucleotides, the CDR3 is TGTGCCAGCAGCCCGACAGGGACGACTGAAGCTTTCTTT.

The rearrangement joins TRBV9 to TRBJ2-1; 10 nucleotides match TRBD2. The ends lost 8 bases at V and 4 bases at J; junction bases unmatched: 3. Looked up from germline, CDR1 is SGDLS and CDR2 is YYNGEE. This CDR3 spans 13 amino acids. This CDR3 is CASDSGRYNEQFF. CDR3 bases: TGTGCCAGTGATAGCGGGAGGTACAATGAGCAGTTCTTC.

The genes are TRBV11-2 and TRBJ2-1, with D unresolved. The CDR3 contains 14 residues. Between the trimmed V and J ends, which lost 5 bases and 6 bases, there was a span of 14 bases. Germline V gene data show CDR1 as SGHAT and CDR2 as FQNNGV. The CDR3 nucleotides read TGTGCCAGCAGCCCCGCCTTTTCAGGCAATGAGCAGTTCTTC. Translated, it gives CASSPAFSGNEQFF.

The chain combines TRBV6-5 with TRBJ1-2; D might be TRBD1 (5 bases). Germline V CDR1 and CDR2: MNHEY, SVGAGI. V was trimmed by 2 bases and J by 8 bases, leaving 12 bases between them. The CDR3 sequence is 13 residues long. CDR3 residues: CASSYQGRRGYTF. For the CDR3, the DNA is TGTGCCAGCAGTTACCAGGGTCGGCGCGGCTACACCTTC.

This clone was recorded once. The V gene is TRBV7-8, the J gene TRBJ2-5, with 8 bases identical to TRBD2. V dropped 2 bases and J dropped 1; count of bases not matched to a gene: 6. The CDR3 contains 16 residues. Germline V lookup: CDR1 SGHVS, CDR2 FQNEAQ. CDR3 residues: CASSLRLAGAQETQYF. CDR3 sequence (DNA): TGTGCCAGCAGCTTAAGGCTAGCGGGTGCCCAAGAGACCCAGTACTTC.

This chain joins TRBV5-4 and TRBJ2-3; TRBD2 aligns across 8 bases. The junction had 6 bases not matched to a gene; V was cut back by 10 bases and J by 2 bases. Germline CDR1 is SGHNT and CDR2 is YYREEE (reference sequence). The CDR3 has 13 amino acids. The CDR3 DNA sequence: TGTGCCTTCGGGGGGGCCTACACAGATACGCAGTATTTT. Translated: CAFGGAYTDTQYF.

A few counts support this clone. J is TRBJ1-2 and V is TRBV6-5; 7 nucleotides line up with TRBD1. This CDR3 is built from 13 residues. Germline CDR1 MNHEY, CDR2 SVGAGI. V was clipped by 3 bases and J by 8 bases; unmatched bases: 6. The CDR3 sequence is CASSYGRGTGYTF. Here the CDR3 DNA reads TGTGCCAGCAGTTATGGCAGGGGGACCGGCTACACCTTC.

CDR3 protein: CASSKTRDRGHEQYF. The CDR3 bases are TGCGCCAGCAGCAAAACCCGGGACAGGGGTCACGAGCAGTACTTC. The chain employs TRBV5-1 and TRBJ2-7; TRBD1 matches 10 bases. The CDR3 is 15 amino acids. Germline V CDR1 and CDR2: SGHRS, YFSETQ. The ends lost 4 bases at V and 5 bases at J; junction bases unmatched: 9.

This clone has a single count. The gene calls are TRBV9 and TRBJ2-2; 7 nucleotides agree with TRBD1. The V and J ends lost 0 bases and 7 bases, in that order; junction bases with no gene match: 9. CDR1 is SGDLS and CDR2 is YYNGEE in the germline V gene. This CDR3 spans 16 amino acids. The chain's CDR3 is CASSVGGRGIVGELFF. CDR3 nucleotide sequence: TGTGCCAGCAGCGTAGGAGGCAGGGGGATCGTCGGGGAGCTGTTTTTT.

This chain joins TRBV10-3 and TRBJ2-7; 7 bases are a match to TRBD1. After removal of 4 bases from V and 8 bases from J, the junction contained 11 bases not matched to a gene. Germline assignment: CDR1 ENHRY and CDR2 SYGVKD. The CDR3 is made up of 14 amino acids. This CDR3 reads CAISATGEVSKQYF. In DNA, the CDR3 is TGTGCCATCAGTGCAACAGGGGAAGTCTCGAAGCAGTACTTC.

CDR3 nucleotides: TGTGCCAGTAGTCAGGATAGCAATCAGCCCCAGCATTTT. Translated: CASSQDSNQPQHF. J is TRBJ1-5 and V is TRBV19; unclear D gene. With 5 bases removed from V and 0 bases from J, the gap between germline ends came to 5 bases. The length of the CDR3 is 13 residues. Germline CDR1 reads LNHDA; CDR2 reads SQIVND (reference sequence).

The rearrangement links TRBV6-4 to TRBJ2-1; weak D call: TRBD2 (6 bases). Germline V lookup: CDR1 MRHNA, CDR2 SNTAGT. V lost 3 bases, J lost 7 bases, and 16 bases lay in between. The CDR3 runs to 15 residues. In DNA form, the CDR3 reads TGTGCCAGCAGTGAGCCCGACCGGGGGAGGAATGAGCAGTTCTTC. This sequence encodes CASSEPDRGRNEQFF.

The rearrangement uses TRBV6-5 and TRBJ1-2, with a possible D match to TRBD1 (5 bases). V was cut by 5 bases and J by 4 bases, with 17 bases left in between. The CDR3 runs 15 residues. The germline gives CDR1 MNHEY, CDR2 SVGAGI. The CDR3 DNA reads as TGTGCCAGCAGTCCCGAAACTACAGGAATCTATGGCTACACCTTC. It encodes CASSPETTGIYGYTF.

The CDR3 DNA sequence: TGTGCCAGCACCACTCTTGGGGGGGAGCAGTACTTC. Protein sequence: CASTTLGGEQYF. The J gene is TRBJ2-5, the V gene TRBV25-1, with 7 bases identical to TRBD2. Trimming at V came to 7 bases and at J to 11 bases, leaving 10 bases not matched to a gene. CDR1 and CDR2 (germline): MGHDK, SYGVNS. The CDR3 runs 12 residues. Supplemented by reference TRBV25-1 and TRBJ2-5, the full variable domain reads EADIYQTPRYLVIGTGKKITLECSQTMGHDKMYWYQQDPGMELHLIHYSYGVNSTEKGDLSSESTVSRIRTEHFPLTLESARPSHTSQYLCASTTLGGEQYFGPGTRLLVL.

The rearrangement joins TRBV27 to TRBJ1-1; a weak D match, TRBD1 (6 bases). The germline V and J ends were trimmed by 4 bases and 6 bases, with 15 bases remaining between them. Looked up from germline, CDR1 is MNHEY and CDR2 is SMNVEV (reference sequence). This CDR3 is 14 amino acids long. This CDR3 reads CASSWTVGSPEAFF. CDR3 bases: TGTGCCAGCAGTTGGACAGTTGGAAGCCCTGAAGCTTTCTTT.

This clone has only one observation. The chain uses TRBV9 and TRBJ2-3, with 9 bases that match TRBD2. CDR1 and CDR2 (germline): SGDLS, YYNGEE. Trimming at V came to 4 bases and at J to 4 bases, leaving 10 bases not matched to a gene. This CDR3 is 16 amino acids long. CDR3 coding DNA: TGTGCCAGCAGCCCTGGGAGCGGGGGGACCCCAGATACGCAGTATTTT. It is translated as CASSPGSGGTPDTQYF.

The V and J genes are TRBV18 and TRBJ1-1, with TRBD1 as a possible D gene (5 bases). The V end was cut by 3 bases, the J end by 1 base, with 12 bases between. From germline, CDR1 is KGHSH and CDR2 LQKENI. CDR3 size: 15 residues. The CDR3 loop reads CASSPLGATNTEAFF. CDR3 DNA: TGTGCCAGCTCACCTCTTGGGGCCACGAACACTGAAGCTTTCTTT. Full variable domain (remainder filled in from reference TRBV18 and TRBJ1-1): NAGVMQNPRHLVRRRGQEARLRCSPMKGHSHVYWYRQLPEEGLKFMVYLQKENIIDESGMPKERFSAEFPKEGPSILRIQQVVRGDSAAYFCASSPLGATNTEAFFGQGTRLTVV.

The chain has TRBV9 and TRBJ2-3; TRBD2 aligns across 7 bases. V lost 4 bases and J lost 0; bases outside the gene matches: 5. CDR3 length: 15 residues. CDR1 is SGDLS and CDR2 is YYNGEE in the germline V gene. The CDR3 spells CASSPRGDSTDTQYF. DNA for the CDR3: TGTGCCAGCAGCCCACGGGGGGATAGCACAGATACGCAGTATTTT.

The chain employs TRBV27 and TRBJ1-5; TRBD1 might be the D (5 bases). The V gene lost 7 bases and the J gene lost 0 bases, with 13 bases spanning the gap. CDR1 is MNHEY, CDR2 SMNVEV, per germline (reference sequence). The CDR3 sequence is 15 residues long. In DNA, the CDR3 is TGTGCCAGCAAGCTGCAGGGCGGTAGCAATCAGCCCCAGCATTTT. It is translated as CASKLQGGSNQPQHF.

V usage is TRBV11-2 and J usage is TRBJ2-7; 7 bases are shared with TRBD2. The CDR3 has 15 residues. The ends lost 3 bases at V and 3 bases at J; junction bases unmatched: 8. Germline V gene lookup returns CDR1 SGHAT and CDR2 FQNNGV. The CDR3 is CASSFQRDYHYEQYF. The DNA of the CDR3 is TGTGCCAGCAGCTTTCAACGGGACTACCACTACGAGCAGTACTTC.